This T cell receptor beta chain was sequenced in a study of blood T cell repertoires in COVID-19. Here immunoSEQ multiplex PCR was the method, and the copy in TCRdb shows in-frame clones only, minus some. The sample has fewer than 350,000 clones, roughly 88% seen once; the top ten hold roughly 2%. Trimming stripped 4 bases from V and 3 bases from J, with 12 bases between. CDR3 length: 14 residues. In germline, CDR1 is SGDLS, CDR2 YYNGEE. Enrollees, about 18 to 89 years old, lived in 25 or so US areas. The chain couples TRBV9 to TRBJ2-3; weak D call: TRBD1 (5 bases). This TCR derives from a man under 40 who had recovered from COVID-19. Sequenced sample: PBMCs or T cells enriched from blood (not recorded which). The CDR3 sequence is CASSLLSGTDTQYF. The DNA for the CDR3 is TGTGCCAGCAGCCTCCTCTCAGGGACAGATACGCAGTATTTT.